What follows are 21 T cell receptor beta chains derived from one specimen sequenced in a study of memory CD4+ T cells and cytomegalovirus serostatus. The repertoire was sequenced with immunoSEQ multiplex PCR; TCRdb's copy has only in-frame clones and lacks some. The sample lists 46,000 or so clones, 75% to 85% occurring once. The sort gate was single viable CD3+CD4+CD8-CD45RO+ cells for memory CD4+ T cells. The material sequenced was memory CD4+ T cells from blood. These receptors all stem from an adult in good health and CMV-seronegative.

The chain recombines TRBV5-1 with TRBJ1-6, with 8 bases aligning to TRBD1. V trimming: 0 bases; J trimming: 15 bases; junction bases outside the gene matches: 5. Germline V gene lookup returns CDR1 SGHRS and CDR2 YFSETQ. The CDR3 totals 13 residues. CDR3 nucleotides: TGCGCCAGCAGCTTGGATATAGGACAGGGCCTCCACTTT. It yields the protein CASSLDIGQGLHF.

This rearrangement joins TRBV5-4 to TRBJ1-4; D possibly corresponds to TRBD1 (5 bases). Trimming removed 4 bases from V and 8 bases from J, with 18 bases in between. The CDR3 spans 15 residues. The germline V gene has CDR1 SGHNT and CDR2 YYREEE (reference sequence). The CDR3 reads CASSPRGDRWEKLFF. The CDR3 coding sequence is TGTGCCAGCAGCCCGAGGGGCGATCGATGGGAAAAACTGTTTTTT.

This chain links TRBV4-1 with TRBJ1-3, with D perhaps matching TRBD1 (6 bases). V was pared by 4 bases and J by 0 bases, with 10 bases between. The germline V gene encodes CDR1 MGHRA and CDR2 YSYEKL. The CDR3 has 15 amino acids. The CDR3 DNA reads as TGCGCCAGCAGCCTTACAGGGACCTCTGGAAACACCATATATTTT. Translated: CASSLTGTSGNTIYF.

The chain recombines TRBV7-8 with TRBJ1-2, with TRBD1 matching over 7 bases. The CDR3 covers 14 residues. The germline V gene has CDR1 SGHVS and CDR2 FQNEAQ. V trimming: 5 bases; J trimming: 8 bases; junction bases outside the gene matches: 11. The CDR3 DNA reads TGTGCCAGCAGCACTTCAGACAGGGTACAAGGCTACACCTTC. This sequence encodes CASSTSDRVQGYTF. Full variable domain (remainder filled in from reference TRBV7-8 and TRBJ1-2): GAGVSQSPRYKVAKRGQDVALRCDPISGHVSLFWYQQALGQGPEFLTYFQNEAQLDKSGLPSDRFFAERPEGSVSTLKIQRTQQEDSAVYLCASSTSDRVQGYTFGSGTRLTVV.

This clone was found once. The J gene is TRBJ2-7, the V gene TRBV15, with TRBD1 identical over 8 bases. The CDR3 is 11 amino acids. Trimming took 11 bases from V and 4 from J; bases not matched to a gene: 4. Germline CDR1 LNHNV, CDR2 YYDKDF (reference sequence). This CDR3 is CAVQGGYEQYF. Written as DNA, the CDR3 is TGTGCCGTACAGGGGGGTTACGAGCAGTACTTC.

There are a few counts of this clone. The genes are TRBV28 and TRBJ1-1; TRBD1 matches 9 bases. Germline V gene data show CDR1 as MDHEN and CDR2 as SYDVKM. J gave up 3 bases and V 6 bases, and 5 bases lay outside the gene matches. This CDR3 is 14 amino acids long. The chain's CDR3 is CASRPYRGHTEAFF. The CDR3 DNA reads TGTGCCAGCAGACCTTACAGGGGGCACACTGAAGCTTTCTTT.

The chain couples TRBV7-9 to TRBJ2-5, with 8 bases that match TRBD2. The CDR3 sequence is 13 residues long. Germline V gene data show CDR1 as SEHNR and CDR2 as FQNEAQ (reference sequence). The V segment lost 5 bases and the J segment 5 bases; nucleotides outside the gene matches: 4. CDR3 loop: CASSPGGLETQYF. The CDR3 coding sequence is TGTGCCAGCAGCCCGGGGGGGTTGGAGACCCAGTACTTC.

The CDR3 protein is CASSLALNSPLHF. The CDR3 coding sequence is TGTGCCAGCAGCTTAGCTTTGAATTCACCCCTCCACTTT. The chain recombines TRBV7-8 with TRBJ1-6; no definite D call. Germline loops: CDR1 SGHVS, CDR2 FQNEAQ. CDR3 length: 13 residues. Trimming cost V 0 bases and J 7 bases, with 4 bases left between them. Together with reference TRBV7-8 and TRBJ1-6, the CDR3 gives the full variable domain: GAGVSQSPRYKVAKRGQDVALRCDPISGHVSLFWYQQALGQGPEFLTYFQNEAQLDKSGLPSDRFFAERPEGSVSTLKIQRTQQEDSAVYLCASSLALNSPLHFGNGTRLTVT.

The rearrangement uses TRBV7-6 and TRBJ1-6; D remains unclear. V shed 5 bases and J shed 15 bases, with 14 bases lying between them. The CDR3 loop spans 12 amino acids. Germline V lookup: CDR1 SGHVS, CDR2 FNYEAQ. CDR3: CASSNTQSLLHF. The CDR3 nucleotides read TGTGCCAGCAGCAATACTCAGTCTCTCCTCCACTTT.

The chain couples TRBV15 to TRBJ1-5; 7 bases align to TRBD1. With V trimmed by 0 bases and J by 7 bases, 6 bases remained unmatched. Looked up from germline, CDR1 is LNHNV and CDR2 is YYDKDF (reference sequence). The CDR3 runs 15 residues. CDR3 in amino acids: CATSRDSAGGQPQHF. The CDR3 DNA sequence: TGTGCCACCAGCAGAGATTCGGCAGGGGGGCAGCCCCAGCATTTT.

The chain carries TRBV19 and TRBJ1-1; D is undetermined. Germline assignment: CDR1 LNHDA and CDR2 SQIVND (reference sequence). Trimming shortened V by 5 bases and J by 0 bases, and 7 bases separated the two germline ends. The CDR3 length is 13 residues. The CDR3 here is CASSFSLNTEAFF. The DNA for the CDR3 is TGTGCCAGTAGTTTCTCACTGAACACTGAAGCTTTCTTT.

This clone showed up just a few times. J is TRBJ2-7 and V is TRBV9, with D perhaps matching TRBD1 or TRBD2 (5 bases each). Germline CDR1 is SGDLS and CDR2 is YYNGEE. With 0 bases removed from V and 6 bases from J, the gap between germline ends came to 16 bases. This CDR3 has 15 amino acids. The DNA of the CDR3 is TGTGCCAGCAGCGTAGCTGATAGGGGTCGGGGCGAGCAGTACTTC. The encoded protein is CASSVADRGRGEQYF.

The V gene is TRBV4-3, the J gene TRBJ2-2, with 14 bases that match TRBD2. The V gene's germline CDR1 is LGHNA and CDR2 YSLEER. This CDR3 has 18 residues. The V gene end was trimmed by 4 bases and the J gene end by 3 bases; junction bases not matched to a gene: 7. CDR3 region: CASSLGLAGGSDTGELFF. The CDR3 coding sequence is TGCGCCAGCAGCCTTGGACTAGCGGGGGGCAGCGACACCGGGGAGCTGTTTTTT.

The genes are TRBV10-3 and TRBJ1-6; D is possibly TRBD1 (6 bases). Germline CDR1 and CDR2: ENHRY and SYGVKD. The CDR3 length is 16 residues. V dropped 2 bases and J dropped 2 bases, with 10 bases sitting between them. CDR3 sequence (DNA): TGTGCCATCAGTGAGCGGACAGCCGCCTATAATTCACCCCTCCACTTT. Protein product: CAISERTAAYNSPLHF.

This clone appeared a few times. The V and J genes are TRBV10-3 and TRBJ1-1; D is ambiguous. The CDR3 extends over 13 amino acids. Germline CDR1 is ENHRY and CDR2 is SYGVKD. V was pared by 10 bases and J by 2 bases, with 14 bases between. CDR3 bases: TGTGCCAGTGCGGGAAGGGCCAACACTGAAGCTTTCTTT. Residues: CASAGRANTEAFF.

This clone appeared a few times. The same CDR3 can be traced to other DNA sequences in this sample. This rearrangement joins TRBV4-2 to TRBJ1-1; D remains ambiguous. The CDR3 is made up of 14 amino acids. The germline CDR1 and CDR2 sequences are LGHNA and YNFKEQ. V was clipped by 0 bases and J by 1 base, with 6 bases between them. The CDR3 loop reads CASSQEGGNTEAFF. CDR3 sequence (DNA): TGTGCCAGCAGCCAAGAGGGAGGGAACACTGAAGCTTTCTTT.

The chain is built from TRBV7-3 and TRBJ2-6; 10 nucleotides match TRBD1. Germline V lookup: CDR1 SGHTA, CDR2 FQGTGA. Trimming cost V 4 bases and J 0 bases; bases outside gene matches: 18. This CDR3 is built from 22 residues. In DNA, the CDR3 is TGTGCCAGCAGCTCCTCCCCTCTTAGGCGGGACAGGGGTCGCTCTGGGGCCAACGTCCTGACTTTC. This gives the protein CASSSSPLRRDRGRSGANVLTF.

This clone appeared a single time. The chain recombines TRBV6-5 with TRBJ1-1; a weak D match, TRBD1 (5 bases). The germline V and J ends were trimmed by 7 bases and 4 bases, with 16 bases remaining between them. CDR3 length equals 14 residues. CDR1 and CDR2 (germline): MNHEY, SVGAGI. CDR3 nucleotide sequence: TGTGCCAGCACCGGGTGGGGCGATTCCACTGAAGCTTTCTTT. It yields the protein CASTGWGDSTEAFF.

The rearrangement links TRBV6-1 to TRBJ1-3, with D perhaps matching TRBD1 (5 bases). The germline gives CDR1 MNHNS, CDR2 SASEGT. The CDR3 has 13 amino acids. Trimming pared 5 bases from V and 4 bases from J, leaving 9 bases between. CDR3 residues: CASSTRDGNTIYF. The CDR3 DNA sequence: TGTGCCAGCAGTACTCGGGACGGAAACACCATATATTTT.

In its sample, this clone was seen a few times. Different DNA sequences within this sample yield the same CDR3. The CDR3 protein is CSVGYGYTF. The CDR3, as DNA: TGCAGCGTCGGCTATGGCTACACCTTC. The chain has TRBV29-1 and TRBJ1-2; D unclear. This CDR3 has 9 amino acids. CDR1 is SQVTM, CDR2 ANQGSEA, per germline. Deletions cut 6 bases from V and 4 bases from J, with 3 bases between.

The chain carries TRBV5-4 and TRBJ1-2; D remains ambiguous. This CDR3 has 13 amino acids. Germline lookup yields CDR1 SGHNT and CDR2 YYREEE (reference sequence). V shed 4 bases and J shed 1 base, with 8 bases lying between them. Written as DNA, the CDR3 is TGTGCCAGCAGCATGGACGTTAACTATGGCTACACCTTC. Translation: CASSMDVNYGYTF.